These T cell receptor beta chains were read from a single sample in a study of T cell repertoires and HLA-DP antigens. The antigens these receptors bind are not known. TCRdb's copy holds only in-frame clones and misses some; the assay was immunoSEQ multiplex PCR. The data show 90,000 to 130,000 clones, around 93% seen once. Input material: CD4+ T cells from PBMCs. The receptor source for this set is a woman between 18 and 30 years old in good health and CMV-seronegative. Each CDR3 is given with its conserved first and last residue. The D gene is left open where the match is weak. Clone size is shown for a subset of rows, as once, few, many or a class of expanded clone.

13	.	.	TRBV6-5	TRBJ2-5	CASSPGGWETQYF	TGTGCCAGCAGCCCCGGAGGGTGGGAGACCCAGTACTTC
13	.	TRBD1	TRBV11-2	TRBJ2-7	CASSPRQGSEQYF	TGTGCCAGCAGCCCCCGACAGGGCTCCGAGCAGTACTTC
13	.	.	TRBV27	TRBJ1-2	CASSLRGGSGYTF	TGTGCCAGCAGTTTAAGGGGCGGCTCTGGCTACACCTTC
13	.	TRBD1	TRBV11-2	TRBJ1-2	CASSYDRVAGYTF	TGTGCCAGCAGCTATGACAGGGTTGCTGGCTACACCTTC
12	.	.	TRBV7-2	TRBJ2-3	CASSTSGDTQYF	TGTGCCAGCAGCACCAGTGGGGATACGCAGTATTTT
14	.	.	TRBV25-1	TRBJ2-7	CASSDLGISYEQYF	TGTGCCAGCAGCGACCTGGGCATCTCCTACGAGCAGTACTTC
14	.	.	TRBV18	TRBJ1-1	CASSPGPVNTEAFF	TGTGCCAGCTCACCGGGCCCGGTGAACACTGAAGCTTTCTTT
16	.	.	TRBV5-5	TRBJ1-1	CASSLRMGGVATEAFF	TGTGCCAGCAGCTTGAGGATGGGTGGGGTAGCGACTGAAGCTTTCTTT
14	once	.	TRBV30	TRBJ1-4	CAWSMNGANEKLFF	TGTGCCTGGAGTATGAACGGTGCTAATGAAAAACTGTTTTTT
14	.	.	TRBV27	TRBJ1-2	CASSFRGVAGGYTF	TGTGCCAGCAGTTTTCGCGGAGTTGCGGGTGGCTACACCTTC
15	.	.	TRBV5-1	TRBJ2-1	CASSLTGAGDNEQFF	TGCGCCAGCAGCTTGACAGGGGCGGGAGACAATGAGCAGTTCTTC
15	few	.	TRBV4-1	TRBJ1-1	CASSQDRGQRTEAFF	TGCGCCAGCAGCCAAGATAGAGGGCAGAGGACTGAAGCTTTCTTT
15	.	TRBD2	TRBV4-3	TRBJ2-2	CASSQAGGNTGELFF	TGCGCCAGCAGCCAAGCGGGGGGGAACACCGGGGAGCTGTTTTTT
14	few	.	TRBV7-2	TRBJ1-5	CASSLRGGNQPQHF	TGTGCCAGCAGCTTGCGGGGGGGCAATCAGCCCCAGCATTTT
15	.	TRBD2	TRBV5-1	TRBJ2-1	CASSLGLAGVYEQFF	TGCGCCAGCAGCCTGGGACTAGCGGGAGTCTATGAGCAGTTCTTC
12	.	.	TRBV6-6	TRBJ2-1	CASNGNYNEQFF	TGTGCCAGCAATGGGAACTACAATGAGCAGTTCTTC
14	.	TRBD2	TRBV15	TRBJ2-3	CATSQRRGADTQYF	TGTGCCACCAGCCAACGGCGGGGGGCAGATACGCAGTATTTT
18	.	TRBD2	TRBV27	TRBJ2-5	CASSLSSGGLAVQETQYF	TGTGCCAGCAGTTTATCTTCTGGGGGACTAGCGGTCCAAGAGACCCAGTACTTC
15	.	.	TRBV5-5	TRBJ2-1	CASTPGALRSNEQFF	TGTGCCAGCACCCCGGGTGCCCTGAGAAGCAATGAGCAGTTCTTC
13	.	.	TRBV4-1	TRBJ2-3	CASRLGFTDTQYF	TGCGCCAGCAGACTGGGATTCACAGATACGCAGTATTTT
13	.	TRBD1	TRBV5-5	TRBJ1-2	CASRRQGSYGYTF	TGTGCCAGCAGGAGACAGGGTTCCTATGGCTACACCTTC
13	once	.	TRBV7-2	TRBJ1-2	CASSLATGLGYTF	TGTGCCAGCAGCTTAGCGACAGGACTGGGCTACACCTTC
14	.	.	TRBV30	TRBJ1-3	CAWALSGAGNTIYF	TGTGCCTGGGCTCTTTCCGGAGCGGGAAACACCATATATTTT
16	.	.	TRBV6-5	TRBJ1-1	CASSSAPGGGDTEAFF	TGTGCCAGCAGTTCAGCGCCCGGGGGTGGTGACACTGAAGCTTTCTTT
14	.	.	TRBV10-3	TRBJ2-2	CAIGRPMITGELFF	TGTGCCATCGGGCGACCGATGATCACCGGGGAGCTGTTTTTT
14	once	.	TRBV28	TRBJ1-5	CASSWLPINQPQHF	TGTGCCAGCAGTTGGCTCCCCATCAATCAGCCCCAGCATTTT
15	.	.	TRBV10-3	TRBJ1-2	CAIRPAAGGAYGYTF	TGTGCCATCAGGCCCGCAGCGGGGGGCGCCTATGGCTACACCTTC
13	once	.	TRBV27	TRBJ2-1	CASRRDSYNEQFF	TGTGCCAGCCGCAGAGACTCCTACAATGAGCAGTTCTTC
15	.	.	TRBV28	TRBJ1-4	CASSLLGRGNEKLFF	TGTGCCAGCAGTTTATTGGGGAGAGGGAATGAAAAACTGTTTTTT
17	.	TRBD2	TRBV19	TRBJ2-5	CASSTSLTSGSLETQYF	TGTGCCAGTAGTACCTCACTCACTAGCGGGAGTTTGGAGACCCAGTACTTC
16	.	.	TRBV19	TRBJ1-5	CATTQEGSGIGQPQHF	TGTGCCACAACCCAGGAGGGGTCTGGCATCGGTCAGCCCCAGCATTTT
16	.	.	TRBV28	TRBJ1-5	CASSFPKDRSNQPQHF	TGTGCCAGCAGTTTTCCGAAAGACAGGAGCAATCAGCCCCAGCATTTT
14	.	.	TRBV7-9	TRBJ2-7	CASSLFGIRDEQYF	TGTGCCAGCAGCTTATTCGGGATTCGAGACGAGCAGTACTTC
16	.	TRBD2	TRBV2	TRBJ2-1	CASSEGASGTYNEQFF	TGTGCCAGCAGTGAAGGGGCTAGCGGTACCTACAATGAGCAGTTCTTC
20	.	TRBD2	TRBV5-1	TRBJ2-2	CASSHGATSGRSANTGELFF	TGCGCCAGCTCCCACGGGGCGACTAGCGGGAGGTCCGCGAACACCGGGGAGCTGTTTTTT
13	.	.	TRBV7-3	TRBJ1-2	CASSFRGSDGYTF	TGTGCCAGCAGCTTTAGGGGGAGTGATGGCTACACCTTC
17	.	TRBD1	TRBV28	TRBJ1-2	CASSKAGARDRGDGYTF	TGTGCCAGCAGTAAAGCAGGGGCCAGGGACAGGGGGGATGGCTACACCTTC
14	.	.	TRBV18	TRBJ2-5	CASSPPGREETQYF	TGTGCCAGCTCACCACCGGGCAGGGAAGAGACCCAGTACTTC
14	.	.	TRBV15	TRBJ1-5	CATSRDAAGQPQHF	TGTGCCACCAGCAGAGATGCAGCGGGACAGCCCCAGCATTTT
14	.	.	TRBV7-2	TRBJ1-2	CASSPTETHYGYTF	TGTGCCAGCAGTCCGACTGAGACCCACTATGGCTACACCTTC
13	.	.	TRBV7-9	TRBJ1-1	CASSLLSYTEAFF	TGTGCCAGCAGCTTACTGTCCTACACTGAAGCTTTCTTT
15	.	TRBD2	TRBV5-1	TRBJ2-1	CASSSAGGSYNEQFF	TGCGCCAGCAGTTCAGCGGGAGGCAGCTACAATGAGCAGTTCTTC
14	.	.	TRBV5-1	TRBJ2-7	CASSLQTGSYEQYF	TGCGCCAGCAGCTTGCAGACTGGATCCTACGAGCAGTACTTC
15	.	TRBD1	TRBV10-3	TRBJ1-6	CAISGRDSNNSPLHF	TGTGCCATCAGTGGACGGGACAGCAATAATTCACCCCTCCACTTT
14	.	.	TRBV21-1	TRBJ1-2	CASSKQFHFYGYTF	TGTGCCAGCAGCAAACAGTTTCATTTCTATGGCTACACCTTC
17	once	.	TRBV11-2	TRBJ1-2	CASSLGRGRRVDYGYTF	TGTGCCAGCAGCTTAGGCCGGGGGCGAAGGGTTGACTATGGCTACACCTTC
14	.	.	TRBV29-1	TRBJ2-3	CSVEVRGRTDTQYF	TGCAGCGTTGAAGTCAGGGGCCGCACAGATACGCAGTATTTT
13	.	.	TRBV2	TRBJ1-1	CASSEPPRTEAFF	TGTGCCAGCAGTGAACCCCCCCGGACTGAAGCTTTCTTT